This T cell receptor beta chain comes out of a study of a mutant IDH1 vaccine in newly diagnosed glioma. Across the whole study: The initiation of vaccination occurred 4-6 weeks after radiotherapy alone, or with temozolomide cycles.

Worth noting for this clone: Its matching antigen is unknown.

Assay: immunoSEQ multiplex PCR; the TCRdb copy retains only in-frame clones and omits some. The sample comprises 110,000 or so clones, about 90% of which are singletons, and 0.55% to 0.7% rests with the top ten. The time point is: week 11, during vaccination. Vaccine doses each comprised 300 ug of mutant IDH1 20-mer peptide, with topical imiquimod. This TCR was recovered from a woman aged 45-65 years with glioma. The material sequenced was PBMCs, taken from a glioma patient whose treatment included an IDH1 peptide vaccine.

CDR3 sequence (DNA): TGTGCCAGCAGTTTAAGGGACGGATCCACAGATACGCAGTATTTT. Translation: CASSLRDGSTDTQYF. The chain employs TRBV27 and TRBJ2-3; the D call may be TRBD1 or TRBD2 (5 bases each). V was cut by 2 bases and J by 2 bases, with 11 bases left in between. This CDR3 region has 15 residues. The germline V gene has CDR1 MNHEY and CDR2 SMNVEV (reference sequence).